These 9 T cell receptor beta chains were sequenced from one sample in a study of Ad26.COV2.S vaccination and SARS-CoV-2 variants. As to treatment: around 19 received Ad26.COV2.S at low or high dose, single or two shots; about 5 received placebo; per-sample allocation not given. All samples were drawn on day 63, counting from the first vaccine or placebo injection. The method was immunoSEQ multiplex PCR; TCRdb's version includes in-frame clones alone and lacks a portion of them. Of approximately 480,000 clones in the sample, around 85% were seen once. Sequenced material: peripheral blood, taken in a trial of Ad26.COV2.S vaccine versus placebo. Source of these receptors: a person aged 18-60 years who received the Ad26.COV2.S COVID-19 vaccine or a placebo.

CDR3 sequence (DNA): TGTGCCAGCAGCGGCGCATCAGACAGCTTTGGAAACACCATATATTTT. Translation: CASSGASDSFGNTIYF. The chain is built from TRBV9 and TRBJ1-3; D may be TRBD1 (5 bases). V gave up 3 bases and J gave up 3 bases, with 16 bases separating them. CDR1 and CDR2 (germline): SGDLS, YYNGEE. This CDR3 is 16 amino acids long.

The chain links TRBV27 to TRBJ2-7; D gene unclear. The CDR3 loop spans 13 amino acids. Trimming took off 1 base at V and 3 bases at J, with 7 bases between the two ends. Germline CDR1 is MNHEY and CDR2 is SMNVEV (reference sequence). This CDR3 reads CASSLFQRYEQYF. In nucleotides, the CDR3 is TGTGCCAGCAGTTTATTCCAGCGCTACGAGCAGTACTTC.

The J gene is TRBJ1-1, the V gene TRBV11-2, with D perhaps matching TRBD1 (6 bases). The CDR3 is 15 residues long. Germline V gives CDR1 SGHAT, CDR2 FQNNGV. V was pared by 1 base and J by 1 base, with 10 bases between. CDR3 in DNA: TGTGCCAGCAGCTTAGTTGGGGGGCGGAACACTGAAGCTTTCTTT. Translation: CASSLVGGRNTEAFF. The full variable domain, in which reference TRBV11-2 and TRBJ1-1 provide the parts outside the CDR3, is EAGVAQSPRYKIIEKRQSVAFWCNPISGHATLYWYQQILGQGPKLLIQFQNNGVVDDSQLPKDRFSAERLKGVDSTLKIQPAKLEDSAVYLCASSLVGGRNTEAFFGQGTRLTVV.

This clone was found once. This rearrangement joins TRBV4-2 to TRBJ2-2; D ambiguous. This CDR3 spans 14 amino acids. V gave up 0 bases and J gave up 6 bases, with 8 bases separating them. Germline V CDR1 and CDR2: LGHNA, YNFKEQ. The DNA of the CDR3 is TGTGCCAGCAGCCAAGATTCTATCGCCGGGGAGCTGTTTTTT. Translation gives CASSQDSIAGELFF.

The chain joins TRBV13 to TRBJ2-5; D is unclear. Trimming removed 3 bases from V and 5 bases from J, with 13 bases in between. The CDR3 loop spans 14 amino acids. Germline-derived CDR1 and CDR2 are PRHDT and FYEKMQ (reference sequence). In nucleotides, the CDR3 is TGTGCCAGCAGCTTCGACACACTGGGGGAGACCCAGTACTTC. Translated, it gives CASSFDTLGETQYF.

This clone was found once. This chain links TRBV7-2 with TRBJ1-1, with D unclear. There are 15 residues in the CDR3. V was trimmed by 1 base and J by 1 base, leaving 10 bases between them. CDR1 and CDR2 from the germline V gene are SGHTA and FQGNSA. The CDR3 DNA reads TGTGCCAGCAGCTTAGAGGTCACGGGGAACACTGAAGCTTTCTTT. It encodes CASSLEVTGNTEAFF. Using reference TRBV7-2 and TRBJ1-1 for the parts outside the CDR3, the full variable domain is GAGVSQSPSNKVTEKGKDVELRCDPISGHTALYWYRQSLGQGLEFLIYFQGNSAPDKSGLPSDRFSAERTGGSVSTLTIQRTQQEDSAVYLCASSLEVTGNTEAFFGQGTRLTVV.

The chain couples TRBV19 to TRBJ2-4; TRBD1 matches 7 bases. In germline, CDR1 is LNHDA, CDR2 SQIVND (reference sequence). V shed 6 bases, J shed 8 bases, and the junction held 10 bases outside the gene matches. The CDR3 sequence is 14 residues long. The CDR3, as DNA: TGTGCCAGTAGCTCGGAGACAGGGTCACACATTCAGTACTTC. Its protein product is CASSSETGSHIQYF.

This rearrangement joins TRBV5-1 to TRBJ2-7, with D unclear. The germline V and J ends were trimmed by 5 bases and 6 bases, with 21 bases remaining between them. There are 15 residues in the CDR3. CDR1 is SGHRS and CDR2 is YFSETQ in the germline V gene. CDR3 sequence (DNA): TGCGCCAGCAGTCCGCTCGAAGGGTCTGGGTCCGAGCAGTACTTC. Protein sequence: CASSPLEGSGSEQYF.

This chain connects TRBV10-2 to TRBJ2-7; possible D gene TRBD2, 6 bases. With 6 bases removed from V and 8 bases from J, the gap between germline ends came to 20 bases. CDR3 size: 14 residues. Germline values: CDR1 WSHSY, CDR2 SAAADI. CDR3 in DNA: TGCGCCAGCAGACCGTTGGGGACTGGGGATCAGCAGTACTTC. Amino acids: CASRPLGTGDQQYF.